The 20 T cell receptor beta chains presented below share a single source sample, sequenced in a study of blood T cell repertoires in COVID-19. The repertoire was sequenced with immunoSEQ multiplex PCR; TCRdb's copy has only in-frame clones and lacks some. The sample holds about 300,000 clones, about nine tenths seen once. Material for sequencing was peripheral blood. The receptors here all came from a woman between 25 and 40 years old with COVID-19, enrolled during active disease.

The genes are TRBV18 and TRBJ2-2, with D possibly being TRBD2 (6 bases). Per the germline V gene, CDR1 is KGHSH and CDR2 is LQKENI. The CDR3 has 16 residues. V was trimmed by 6 bases and J by 0 bases, leaving 14 bases between them. The CDR3 sequence: CASSPVLAANTGELFF. CDR3 DNA sequence: TGTGCCAGCTCCCCCGTTTTAGCGGCGAACACCGGGGAGCTGTTTTTT.

This chain connects TRBV27 to TRBJ2-3; TRBD1 agrees at 10 bases. The CDR3 length is 14 residues. CDR1 and CDR2 (germline): MNHEY, SMNVEV (reference sequence). V dropped 7 bases and J dropped 6; count of bases not matched to a gene: 7. As DNA, the CDR3 is TGTGCCAGCACCGACAGGGGGCGAGGGGATACGCAGTATTTT. Protein: CASTDRGRGDTQYF.

The chain couples TRBV11-2 to TRBJ2-5, with TRBD1 as a possible D gene (6 bases). V lost 3 bases and J lost 5, with 7 bases in between. Germline V gives CDR1 SGHAT, CDR2 FQNNGV. This CDR3 has 12 amino acids. The CDR3 spells CASSFRGETQYF. In DNA, the CDR3 is TGTGCCAGCAGCTTTAGGGGGGAGACCCAGTACTTC. The complete variable domain, with remaining parts taken from reference TRBV11-2 and TRBJ2-5, reads EAGVAQSPRYKIIEKRQSVAFWCNPISGHATLYWYQQILGQGPKLLIQFQNNGVVDDSQLPKDRFSAERLKGVDSTLKIQPAKLEDSAVYLCASSFRGETQYFGPGTRLLVL.

The V gene is TRBV25-1, the J gene TRBJ2-7, with no clear D. Germline V gene lookup returns CDR1 MGHDK and CDR2 SYGVNS. This CDR3 is 11 amino acids long. V lost 3 bases, J lost 6 bases, and 6 bases lay in between. The CDR3 sequence is CASSDRSEQYF. CDR3 sequence (DNA): TGTGCCAGCAGTGACAGAAGCGAGCAGTACTTC.

This chain joins TRBV14 and TRBJ2-7, with 9 nucleotides matching TRBD1. This CDR3 region has 18 residues. V dropped 4 bases and J dropped 7; count of bases not matched to a gene: 20. Germline V lookup: CDR1 SGHDN, CDR2 FVKESK. The CDR3 sequence is CASSPPGQGWFSIGEQYF. CDR3 sequence (DNA): TGTGCCAGCAGCCCCCCGGGACAGGGTTGGTTTTCTATCGGGGAGCAGTACTTC.

This chain joins TRBV5-6 and TRBJ2-4; unclear D gene. The CDR3 consists of 14 residues. Germline CDR1 reads SGHDT; CDR2 reads YYEEEE. Trimming stripped 5 bases from V and 0 bases from J, with 9 bases between. The CDR3 reads CASRSTVAKNIQYF. Here the CDR3 DNA reads TGTGCCAGCAGGTCCACAGTAGCCAAAAACATTCAGTACTTC.

The chain recombines TRBV14 with TRBJ2-7; D might be TRBD1 (6 bases). Germline-derived CDR1 and CDR2 are SGHDN and FVKESK. The CDR3 has 15 amino acids. Trimming removed 4 bases at V and 4 bases at J, with 17 bases between. CDR3 bases: TGTGCCAGCAGCCGTTCAACAGGGCGATGGTACGAGCAGTACTTC. Translation gives CASSRSTGRWYEQYF.

The chain is built from TRBV15 and TRBJ2-3; D is perhaps TRBD1 (5 bases). This CDR3 has 15 residues. V lost 1 base to trimming and J lost 2 bases, with 10 bases between them. The germline CDR1 and CDR2 sequences are LNHNV and YYDKDF (reference sequence). The CDR3: CATSRGRQSTDTQYF. CDR3 nucleotides: TGTGCCACCAGCAGAGGCCGACAGTCCACAGATACGCAGTATTTT.

V and J are TRBV5-4 and TRBJ1-1; 7 nucleotides align to TRBD1. The CDR3 extends over 15 amino acids. The germline V gene has CDR1 SGHNT and CDR2 YYREEE (reference sequence). V lost 4 bases to trimming and J lost 1 base; unmatched junction nucleotides: 7. This CDR3 is CASSTRTGANTEAFF. CDR3 nucleotide sequence: TGTGCCAGCAGCACCCGGACAGGCGCGAACACTGAAGCTTTCTTT.

The rearrangement joins TRBV3-1 (or the pseudogene TRBV3-2) to TRBJ2-2, with D perhaps TRBD1 (5 bases). V lost 2 bases to trimming and J lost 4 bases, with 8 bases between them. This CDR3 is 14 amino acids long. Germline V gene lookup returns CDR1 LGHDT and CDR2 YNNKEL (reference sequence). As DNA, the CDR3 is TGTGCCAGCAGCCAATCAGGGTTCACCGGGGAGCTGTTTTTT. This codes for CASSQSGFTGELFF.

This rearrangement joins TRBV29-1 to TRBJ2-7; TRBD1 is a possible D gene (5 bases). CDR1 is SQVTM and CDR2 is ANQGSEA in the germline V gene. V lost 5 bases and J lost 4, with 12 bases in between. The CDR3 sequence is 12 residues long. CDR3 amino acids: CSVQGGIYEQYF. The CDR3 DNA reads TGCAGCGTTCAGGGTGGAATTTACGAGCAGTACTTC.

This chain connects TRBV19 to TRBJ1-5; 7 bases are shared with TRBD1. This CDR3 region has 16 residues. The V and J ends lost 4 bases and 0 bases, in that order; junction bases with no gene match: 6. The germline CDR1 and CDR2 sequences are LNHDA and SQIVND (reference sequence). The CDR3 sequence: CASSKPGQTSNQPQHF. In DNA form, the CDR3 reads TGTGCCAGTAGTAAACCGGGACAGACTAGCAATCAGCCCCAGCATTTT. Variable domain in full (rest from reference TRBV19 and TRBJ1-5): DGGITQSPKYLFRKEGQNVTLSCEQNLNHDAMYWYRQDPGQGLRLIYYSQIVNDFQKGDIAEGYSVSREKKESFPLTVTSAQKNPTAFYLCASSKPGQTSNQPQHFGDGTRLSIL.

The V gene is TRBV30, the J gene TRBJ2-4, with 9 nucleotides matching TRBD2. CDR1 and CDR2 (germline): GTSNPN, SVGIG (reference sequence). CDR3 length equals 15 residues. V shed 2 bases and J 7 bases; nucleotides not matched to a gene: 9. CDR3 DNA: TGTGCCTGGAGTCCGGGACTAGCAGAAAATAACATTCAGTACTTC. As protein: CAWSPGLAENNIQYF.

The V call is TRBV6-5, the J call TRBJ2-1; TRBD2 matches at 13 bases. Germline V gene sequence: CDR1 MNHEY, CDR2 SVGAGI. Trimming removed 0 bases from V and 6 bases from J; junction bases left unmatched: 2. CDR3 length: 16 residues. In nucleotides, the CDR3 is TGTGCCAGCAGTTACTCAACTAGCGGGAGGGGCAATGAGCAGTTCTTC. It encodes CASSYSTSGRGNEQFF.

The genes are TRBV28 and TRBJ1-2, with TRBD1 matching 8 bases. After removal of 6 bases from V and 4 bases from J, the junction contained 7 bases not matched to a gene. Germline V lookup: CDR1 MDHEN, CDR2 SYDVKM. The CDR3 length is 14 residues. The CDR3 sequence is CASRQQGGAYGYTF. The CDR3 DNA reads as TGTGCCAGCAGGCAACAGGGGGGGGCCTATGGCTACACCTTC.

A single count supports this clone. The chain employs TRBV2 and TRBJ2-3, with a tentative D call TRBD2 (7 bases). Trimming removed 3 bases at V and 5 bases at J, with 12 bases between. CDR1 and CDR2 (germline): SNHLY, FYNNEI. The length of the CDR3 is 14 residues. Here the CDR3 reads CASSEGAGEDTQYF. The CDR3, as DNA: TGTGCCAGCAGTGAGGGGGCGGGGGAAGATACGCAGTATTTT.

This clone was found once. The chain uses TRBV4-1 and TRBJ2-3; 13 bases fit TRBD2. CDR1 MGHRA and CDR2 YSYEKL come from the germline V gene. The CDR3 spans 18 residues. After removal of 1 base from V and 0 bases from J, the junction contained 4 bases not matched to a gene. The CDR3 DNA reads TGCGCCAGCAGCCAAGGACTAGCGGGAGGAGCTAGCACAGATACGCAGTATTTT. This translates into CASSQGLAGGASTDTQYF.

This clone has a single count. The V and J genes are TRBV4-2 and TRBJ1-1, with D possibly TRBD1 on 5 matching bases. Per germline, CDR1 LGHNA and CDR2 YNFKEQ. The CDR3 loop spans 15 amino acids. Trimming pared 2 bases from V and 0 bases from J, leaving 10 bases between. CDR3 region: CASSQTPGVNTEAFF. The CDR3 nucleotides read TGTGCCAGCAGCCAAACTCCGGGGGTGAACACTGAAGCTTTCTTT.

The chain carries TRBV5-4 and TRBJ2-5; TRBD2 is a possible D gene (6 bases). This CDR3 contains 14 residues. The germline V gene has CDR1 SGHNT and CDR2 YYREEE (reference sequence). The V gene lost 1 base and the J gene lost 2 bases, with 9 bases spanning the gap. CDR3 protein: CASSLTSMQETQYF. DNA for the CDR3: TGTGCCAGCAGCTTGACTAGCATGCAAGAGACCCAGTACTTC.

This clone was found once. The rearrangement joins TRBV10-1 to TRBJ2-7, with 10 bases lining up with TRBD2. There are 13 residues in the CDR3. Germline V gene lookup returns CDR1 WNHNN and CDR2 SYGVQD (reference sequence). The junction had 1 base not matched to a gene; V was cut back by 8 bases and J by 0 bases. CDR3 residues: CASSSGSSYEQYF. DNA of the CDR3: TGCGCCAGCTCTAGCGGGAGCTCCTACGAGCAGTACTTC.